The source of this T cell receptor beta chain is a study of blood T cell repertoires in COVID-19. The wider study: Collection of acute and convalescent COVID-19 samples took place in the United States, Italy and Spain.

In the study's own analysis: Amplification of reference gene primers was used by the study to estimate nucleated cell counts. Profiling relied on immunoSEQ multiplex PCR, and the TCRdb table lists in-frame clones only, not all of them. Clonal size and the V and J genes are those of that table, whereas D and trimming came from the DNA. The sample consists of 350,000 or so clones, about four fifths of them appearing once. This clone was counted a single time. CDR3 length equals 14 residues. CDR1 is SGHRS, CDR2 YFSETQ, per germline. The V and J ends lost 4 bases and 8 bases, in that order; junction bases with no gene match: 7.

The receptor comes from a man between 25 and 39 years old with active or convalescent COVID-19. Sequencing was performed on peripheral blood. The chain has TRBV5-1 and TRBJ2-4; 9 bases are shared with TRBD1. The DNA of the CDR3 is TGCGCCAGCAGCCAACAGGGGGCGCCGGACATTCAGTACTTC. Its translation: CASSQQGAPDIQYF.